This entry describes one T cell receptor beta chain. No antigen is known for it. This specimen comes from a study of early T cells in non-severe SARS-CoV-2 infection. Study overall: Sequencing was performed on bulk RNA from unsorted whole blood, leaving chains unpaired.

CDR3 size: 12 residues. V gave up 2 bases and J gave up 6 bases, with 5 bases separating them. Germline assignment: CDR1 SGHAT and CDR2 FQNNGV. Study-level results: VDJdb matching, biased toward anti-spike CD8 responses, missed private and CD4 specificities.

The library protocol tagged individual cDNA molecules with unique molecular identifiers. TCRdb fed the 5' RACE reads into MiXCR, producing one record per CDR3 protein. Of 100,000 to 140,000 distinct CDR3 sequences detected, over 8.5% appear once; the ten largest clones hold around 8%. This TCR was sampled from an adult who was a healthcare worker with PCR-confirmed SARS-CoV-2 infection or an uninfected control (not recorded which). The sample comprised whole blood. The chain carries TRBV11-2 and TRBJ2-1; D remains unclear. CDR3 nucleotides: TGTGCCAGCAGCTTACAACCCAATGAGCAGTTCTTC. Its translation is CASSLQPNEQFF.